This T cell receptor (beta chain) was captured in a study of T-cell reconstitution after alpha-beta-depleted transplantation in children. Broader study findings: Newly made T cells mostly supplied T-cell counts and diversity one year after transplant.

This clonotype was seen many times. The antigen is unknown. As it was prepared, the TCRbeta library received unique molecular identifiers. TCRdb fed the PCR reads into MiXCR, producing one record per CDR3 protein. The sample includes a few hundred thousand distinct CDR3 sequences, about 11% of them seen just once. This TCR was sampled from a child younger than two with acute myeloid leukemia, due to receive a stem cell transplant. Sequenced material: PBMCs, taken before TCRalphabeta/CD19-depleted stem cell transplant.

Written as DNA, the CDR3 is TGTGCCAGCAGCCAAGTTTTCTTCGGGGCCGGGACTCCTCGAGCTGGCTACACCTTC. Protein sequence: CASSQVFFGAGTPRAGYTF. The chain has TRBV4-2 and TRBJ1-2, with a tentative D call TRBD1 (5 bases). V lost 1 base, J lost 7 bases, and 28 bases lay in between. The CDR3 extends over 19 amino acids. Germline CDR1 LGHNA, CDR2 YNFKEQ.